What follows are 29 T cell receptor beta chains derived from one specimen sequenced in a study of shared clonotypes between healthy human individuals. The repertoire was sequenced with immunoSEQ multiplex PCR; TCRdb's copy has only in-frame clones and lacks some. This table holds millions of clones, approximately 95% found once. Sequenced material: naive CD4+ T cells sorted from blood. Subset defined: CD45RA+ positively selected. The origin of the receptors is a man younger than 35 in good health.

J is TRBJ1-1 and V is TRBV28; tentative D call: TRBD1 (6 bases). V was shortened by 3 bases and J by 5 bases, with 16 bases between the two germline ends. The CDR3 loop spans 15 amino acids. Germline lookup yields CDR1 MDHEN and CDR2 SYDVKM. CDR3 nucleotide sequence: TGTGCCAGCAGTTTGGGGAGGGGGTGGCGGACTGAAGCTTTCTTT. Translation: CASSLGRGWRTEAFF. Full variable domain (rest looked up from reference TRBV28 and TRBJ1-1): DVKVTQSSRYLVKRTGEKVFLECVQDMDHENMFWYRQDPGLGLRLIYFSYDVKMKEKGDIPEGYSVSREKKERFSLILESASTNQTSMYLCASSLGRGWRTEAFFGQGTRLTVV.

The CDR3 DNA is TGTGCCAGCAGCTTTCTCCCTTCAGGGGACTCTGGAAACACCATATATTTT. The encoded protein is CASSFLPSGDSGNTIYF. The V call is TRBV5-5, the J call TRBJ1-3, with D tentatively TRBD1 (6 bases). The CDR3 contains 17 residues. Trimming removed 2 bases from V and 0 bases from J, with 15 bases in between. Germline-derived CDR1 and CDR2 are SGHKS and YYEKEE (reference sequence). Full variable domain (remainder filled in from reference TRBV5-5 and TRBJ1-3): DAGVTQSPTHLIKTRGQQVTLRCSPISGHKSVSWYQQVLGQGPQFIFQYYEKEERGRGNFPDRFSARQFPNYSSELNVNALLLGDSALYLCASSFLPSGDSGNTIYFGEGSWLTVV.

In regard to this clone: Other DNA sequences in this sample translate to the same CDR3. V gene TRBV28 combines with J gene TRBJ1-6; the match to TRBD1 covers 9 bases. CDR3 length: 14 residues. Trimming took 3 bases from V and 9 from J; bases not matched to a gene: 3. The germline CDR1 and CDR2 sequences are MDHEN and SYDVKM. The CDR3 bases are TGTGCCAGCAGTTTGACAGGGGGGGGTTCACCCCTCCACTTT. Its protein is CASSLTGGGSPLHF. The whole variable domain, remainder taken from reference TRBV28 and TRBJ1-6, is DVKVTQSSRYLVKRTGEKVFLECVQDMDHENMFWYRQDPGLGLRLIYFSYDVKMKEKGDIPEGYSVSREKKERFSLILESASTNQTSMYLCASSLTGGGSPLHFGNGTRLTVT.

Remarks on this clone: The identical CDR3 is also encoded by other nucleotide sequences in the sample. The chain carries TRBV5-1 and TRBJ2-1; possibly TRBD2 for D (6 bases). V gave up 0 bases and J gave up 0 bases, with 10 bases separating them. There are 16 residues in the CDR3. Germline V gene sequence: CDR1 SGHRS, CDR2 YFSETQ. The DNA of the CDR3 is TGCGCCAGCAGCTTGGCCGCGGGATCCTCCTACAATGAGCAGTTCTTC. It yields the protein CASSLAAGSSYNEQFF.

As concerns this clone: This CDR3 is also generated by other DNA sequences in the sample. The rearrangement joins TRBV6-1 to TRBJ2-7, with D possibly matching TRBD1 (6 bases). This CDR3 has 15 residues. CDR1 and CDR2 from the germline V gene are MNHNS and SASEGT. V shed 4 bases and J shed 1 base, with 14 bases lying between them. CDR3 in DNA: TGTGCCAGCAGTGCCTACCGGGACACTTCCTACGAGCAGTACTTC. Translation: CASSAYRDTSYEQYF.

The chain combines TRBV11-2 with TRBJ1-6; a possible D gene is TRBD1 (5 bases). In germline, CDR1 is SGHAT, CDR2 FQNNGV. The CDR3 consists of 14 residues. Trimming removed 2 bases from V and 10 bases from J, with 12 bases in between. CDR3 sequence: CASSLSGDGSPLHF. The DNA of the CDR3 is TGTGCCAGCAGCTTATCCGGGGACGGCTCACCCCTCCACTTT.

The chain uses TRBV2 and TRBJ2-5, with D perhaps TRBD1 or TRBD2 (6 bases each). V shed 7 bases and J shed 0 bases, with 12 bases lying between them. The CDR3 runs 14 residues. Germline CDR1 SNHLY, CDR2 FYNNEI. CDR3 amino acids: CASKEGGYQETQYF. CDR3 coding DNA: TGTGCCAGCAAGGAGGGGGGCTACCAAGAGACCCAGTACTTC. Complete variable domain (other parts from reference TRBV2 and TRBJ2-5): EPEVTQTPSHQVTQMGQEVILRCVPISNHLYFYWYRQILGQKVEFLVSFYNNEISEKSEIFDDQFSVERPDGSNFTLKIRSTKLEDSAMYFCASKEGGYQETQYFGPGTRLLVL.

This clone appeared a single time. The chain joins TRBV28 to TRBJ1-2; 9 bases agree with TRBD1. CDR1 MDHEN and CDR2 SYDVKM come from the germline V gene. The CDR3 consists of 16 residues. The V segment lost 4 bases and the J segment 7 bases; nucleotides outside the gene matches: 13. CDR3: CASSSPSGTGNGGYTF. The CDR3 DNA sequence: TGTGCCAGCAGTTCCCCCTCCGGGACAGGGAATGGTGGCTACACCTTC.

V usage is TRBV13 and J usage is TRBJ1-1; the D gene is possibly TRBD1 (6 bases). The CDR3 is 16 residues long. CDR1 and CDR2 from the germline V gene are PRHDT and FYEKMQ (reference sequence). Deletions cut 5 bases from V and 5 bases from J, with 21 bases between. The CDR3 nucleotides read TGTGCCAGCAGCGAACAGGGTGAGGTTCGTGGAACTGAAGCTTTCTTT. The encoded protein is CASSEQGEVRGTEAFF. Combining the CDR3 with reference TRBV13 and TRBJ1-1 gives the whole variable domain AAGVIQSPRHLIKEKRETATLKCYPIPRHDTVYWYQQGPGQDPQFLISFYEKMQSDKGSIPDRFSAQQFSDYHSELNMSSLELGDSALYFCASSEQGEVRGTEAFFGQGTRLTVV.

This chain uses TRBV6-1 with TRBJ1-2; 7 bases agree with TRBD1. The length of the CDR3 is 13 residues. Trimming cost V 6 bases and J 6 bases; bases outside gene matches: 7. Germline CDR1 and CDR2: MNHNS and SASEGT. DNA of the CDR3: TGTGCCAGCAGGGTTACAGGGGCGAATGGCTACACCTTC. Protein: CASRVTGANGYTF.

This chain connects TRBV7-9 to TRBJ2-2; D ambiguous. The CDR3 is 12 residues long. The V end was cut by 2 bases, the J end by 6 bases, with 4 bases between. The germline V gene encodes CDR1 SEHNR and CDR2 FQNEAQ (reference sequence). The CDR3 DNA follows: TGTGCCAGCAGCTTAACTCCCGGGGAGCTGTTTTTT. Amino acids: CASSLTPGELFF.

The rearrangement uses TRBV6-5 and TRBJ2-3; tentative D call: TRBD1 (6 bases). Looked up from germline, CDR1 is MNHEY and CDR2 is SVGAGI. V was clipped by 2 bases and J by 2 bases, with 11 bases between them. CDR3 size: 15 residues. The CDR3 is CASSYDGQSTDTQYF. DNA of the CDR3: TGTGCCAGCAGTTACGATGGACAGTCCACAGATACGCAGTATTTT.

Comment on this clone: Within the sample, other DNA sequences also encode this same CDR3. J is TRBJ2-5 and V is TRBV28; TRBD1 agrees at 8 bases. Germline V gene data show CDR1 as MDHEN and CDR2 as SYDVKM. J gave up 2 bases and V 2 bases, and 1 base lay outside the gene matches. The CDR3 sequence is 14 residues long. The CDR3 region is CASSLTGGQETQYF. In DNA, the CDR3 is TGTGCCAGCAGTTTAACAGGGGGACAAGAGACCCAGTACTTC.

The chain is built from TRBV6-5 and TRBJ1-5, with D possibly matching TRBD1 (5 bases). Trimming removed 0 bases at V and 3 bases at J, with 9 bases between. This CDR3 has 15 residues. Germline CDR1 is MNHEY and CDR2 is SVGAGI. The CDR3 loop reads CASSYSGVDNQPQHF. In DNA, the CDR3 is TGTGCCAGCAGTTACTCAGGGGTGGACAATCAGCCCCAGCATTTT.

This clone appeared a single time. The rearrangement uses TRBV6-5 and TRBJ2-1; D gene unclear. From germline, CDR1 is MNHEY and CDR2 SVGAGI. Trimming stripped 7 bases from V and 6 bases from J, with 19 bases between. There are 15 residues in the CDR3. Here the CDR3 DNA reads TGTGCCAGCACAGGCGGAGCCTCCCAACGCAATGAGCAGTTCTTC. Its protein product is CASTGGASQRNEQFF.

This chain links TRBV6-6 with TRBJ1-1; 10 bases match TRBD1. V trimming: 4 bases; J trimming: 2 bases; junction bases outside the gene matches: 4. This CDR3 comprises 15 residues. Germline loops: CDR1 MNHNY, CDR2 SVGAGI (reference sequence). In DNA form, the CDR3 reads TGTGCCAGCAGTTTGCCGACAGGGGGCAACACTGAAGCTTTCTTT. Translation: CASSLPTGGNTEAFF.

The chain has TRBV5-6 and TRBJ2-3, with no clear D. V shed 4 bases and J shed 0 bases, with 6 bases lying between them. Germline CDR1 is SGHDT and CDR2 is YYEEEE. The CDR3 is 13 amino acids. CDR3 sequence: CASSHFSTDTQYF. CDR3 coding DNA: TGTGCCAGCAGCCATTTTAGCACAGATACGCAGTATTTT.

This chain connects TRBV19 to TRBJ2-7, with 8 bases that match TRBD1. V lost 3 bases to trimming and J lost 7 bases; unmatched junction nucleotides: 8. The CDR3 extends over 14 amino acids. Germline V gene lookup returns CDR1 LNHDA and CDR2 SQIVND (reference sequence). The CDR3 loop reads CASSMPGQGAEQYF. Written as DNA, the CDR3 is TGTGCCAGTAGTATGCCGGGGCAGGGGGCGGAGCAGTACTTC.

The chain is built from TRBV19 and TRBJ1-5, with 8 bases identical to TRBD1. With 4 bases clipped from V and 2 bases from J, the junction kept 10 bases outside the gene matches. Germline assignment: CDR1 LNHDA and CDR2 SQIVND (reference sequence). The CDR3 runs 17 residues. This CDR3 is CASSTLDRGKGNQPQHF. The CDR3 DNA reads TGTGCCAGTAGTACCCTAGACAGGGGTAAGGGCAATCAGCCCCAGCATTTT.

This chain links TRBV30 with TRBJ1-6; D perhaps matches TRBD1 (5 bases). Germline assignment: CDR1 GTSNPN and CDR2 SVGIG (reference sequence). The CDR3 is 15 residues long. V dropped 5 bases and J dropped 0 bases, with 11 bases sitting between them. CDR3 sequence (DNA): TGTGCCTGGGGTGCCGGGGGCTCCTATAATTCACCCCTCCACTTT. This translates into CAWGAGGSYNSPLHF. Using reference TRBV30 and TRBJ1-6 for the parts outside the CDR3, the full variable domain is SQTIHQWPATLVQPVGSPLSLECTVEGTSNPNLYWYRQAAGRGLQLLFYSVGIGQISSEVPQNLSASRPQDRQFILSSKKLLLSDSGFYLCAWGAGGSYNSPLHFGNGTRLTVT.

The chain carries TRBV5-1 and TRBJ2-3; TRBD2 is a possible D gene (6 bases). This CDR3 spans 14 amino acids. Trimming pared 5 bases from V and 3 bases from J, leaving 13 bases between. Germline values: CDR1 SGHRS, CDR2 YFSETQ. CDR3 DNA sequence: TGCGCCAGCAGGCACCCTGGGGGGACAGATACGCAGTATTTT. Protein product: CASRHPGGTDTQYF.

CDR3 DNA sequence: TGTGCCAGCAGGGCAGGGAGCTCTGGAAACACCATATATTTT. Encoded protein: CASRAGSSGNTIYF. The chain joins TRBV6-6 to TRBJ1-3; D possibly corresponds to TRBD1 (5 bases). The germline V gene encodes CDR1 MNHNY and CDR2 SVGAGI (reference sequence). Trimming took 6 bases from V and 0 from J, leaving 9 bases between them. There are 14 residues in the CDR3.

The chain employs TRBV6-1 and TRBJ1-4; weak D call: TRBD1 (6 bases). CDR3 length: 15 residues. Germline V lookup: CDR1 MNHNS, CDR2 SASEGT. Trimming took 1 base from V and 10 from J, leaving 16 bases between them. The CDR3 spells CASSEGRGVFGKLFF. CDR3 DNA sequence: TGTGCCAGCAGTGAAGGAAGGGGGGTTTTTGGAAAACTGTTTTTT.

The rearrangement uses TRBV5-4 and TRBJ1-1; D unclear. Looked up from germline, CDR1 is SGHNT and CDR2 is YYREEE (reference sequence). This CDR3 has 14 amino acids. The V end was cut by 4 bases, the J end by 3 bases, with 13 bases between. CDR3 loop: CASSTDMGYTEAFF. Written as DNA, the CDR3 is TGTGCCAGCAGCACTGATATGGGGTACACTGAAGCTTTCTTT. Based on the CDR3 plus reference TRBV5-4 and TRBJ1-1, the full variable domain is ETGVTQSPTHLIKTRGQQVTLRCSSQSGHNTVSWYQQALGQGPQFIFQYYREEENGRGNFPPRFSGLQFPNYSSELNVNALELDDSALYLCASSTDMGYTEAFFGQGTRLTVV.

The rearrangement links TRBV30 to TRBJ2-3, with TRBD2 matching 10 bases. Germline loops: CDR1 GTSNPN, CDR2 SVGIG (reference sequence). The CDR3 spans 16 residues. V was clipped by 3 bases and J by 2 bases; unmatched bases: 8. The CDR3 spells CAWRRVAGGFTDTQYF. The CDR3 coding sequence is TGTGCCTGGAGAAGGGTAGCGGGAGGATTCACAGATACGCAGTATTTT.

This rearrangement joins TRBV11-2 to TRBJ2-5; D is ambiguous. Germline V gene sequence: CDR1 SGHAT, CDR2 FQNNGV. Trimming took off 1 base at V and 5 bases at J, with 11 bases between the two ends. This CDR3 comprises 14 residues. The CDR3 sequence: CASSLGTFKETQYF. The CDR3 DNA is TGTGCCAGCAGCTTAGGGACGTTTAAGGAGACCCAGTACTTC.

The chain carries TRBV28 and TRBJ1-2, with no clear D. Looked up from germline, CDR1 is MDHEN and CDR2 is SYDVKM. V was pared by 2 bases and J by 7 bases, with 11 bases between. The CDR3 has 13 residues. CDR3 bases: TGTGCCAGCAGTTTACGGGGTTGGGCTGGCTACACCTTC. As protein: CASSLRGWAGYTF.

The chain joins TRBV15 to TRBJ2-2; 8 bases are a match to TRBD2. With V trimmed by 2 bases and J by 0 bases, 11 bases remained unmatched. The CDR3 sequence is 19 residues long. The germline gives CDR1 LNHNV, CDR2 YYDKDF (reference sequence). The CDR3 nucleotides read TGTGCCACCAGCAGACATCCAAAGACTAGCGCCTCGAACACCGGGGAGCTGTTTTTT. Encoded protein: CATSRHPKTSASNTGELFF.

This chain links TRBV5-1 with TRBJ2-3; TRBD2 matches 7 bases. CDR1 SGHRS and CDR2 YFSETQ come from the germline V gene. This CDR3 is 16 amino acids long. After removal of 2 bases from V and 3 bases from J, the junction contained 9 bases not matched to a gene. CDR3 bases: TGCGCCAGCAGCTTAGCGACTAGCATTCTGACAGATACGCAGTATTTT. Amino acids: CASSLATSILTDTQYF. Filled out from reference TRBV5-1 and TRBJ2-3, the complete variable domain reads KAGVTQTPRYLIKTRGQQVTLSCSPISGHRSVSWYQQTPGQGLQFLFEYFSETQRNKGNFPGRFSGRQFSNSRSEMNVSTLELGDSALYLCASSLATSILTDTQYFGPGTRLTVL.